This TCR beta chain was captured in a study of post-analysis software for immune sequencing data. Study details: As for disease course, relapsing-remitting, secondary progressive and progressive-relapsing multiple sclerosis were all included.

The CDR3 extends over 13 amino acids. V gave up 10 bases and J gave up 4 bases; unmatched junction bases: 9. Germline V gene data show CDR1 as MGHRA and CDR2 as YSYEKL. Study-level results: Higher frequency in patients than in controls was seen for roughly five TRBV segments, with TRBV5-6, TRBV5-1 and TRBV20-1 among them. Strong co-clustering by F measure linked samples that shared a preparation batch. Among multiple sclerosis patients, normalized Chao1 diversity was significantly below that of controls.

TCR beta cDNA libraries had unique molecular identifiers. Each sample of roughly 0.9 to 11 million input T cells yielded around 500,000 cDNA molecules, so each molecule approximated one T cell. TCRdb re-analysed the PCR reads in MiXCR, keeping a single row per CDR3 protein. Among around 190,000 distinct CDR3 sequences listed, 29% were seen once. There are many counts of this clonotype. No antigen is known for it. This sequence originates from a girl between 2 and 17 years old with multiple sclerosis. The chain recombines TRBV4-1 with TRBJ1-1; 7 bases match TRBD1. The sample taken for sequencing was blood. The CDR3 loop is CATRQGSGTEAFF. The DNA for the CDR3 is TGCGCCACTCGACAGGGATCAGGCACTGAAGCTTTCTTT.